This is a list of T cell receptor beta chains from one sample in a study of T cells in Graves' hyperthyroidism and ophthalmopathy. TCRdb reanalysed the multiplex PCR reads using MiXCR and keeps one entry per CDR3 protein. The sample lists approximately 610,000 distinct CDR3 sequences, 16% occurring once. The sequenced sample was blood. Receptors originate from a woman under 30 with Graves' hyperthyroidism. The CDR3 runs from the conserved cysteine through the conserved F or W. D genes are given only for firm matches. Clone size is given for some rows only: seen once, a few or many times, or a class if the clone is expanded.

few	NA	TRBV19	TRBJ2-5	TGTGCCAGTAGTATAGACGGGGTGGAGACCCAGTACTTC	CASSIDGVETQYF
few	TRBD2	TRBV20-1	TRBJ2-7	TGCAGTGCTAGAGTTAGCGGGAGGAGGTACTACGAGCAGTACTTC	CSARVSGRRYYEQYF
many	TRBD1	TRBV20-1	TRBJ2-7	TGCAGTGCGGAAGGACAGGGGCCGGGCGAGCAGTACTTC	CSAEGQGPGEQYF
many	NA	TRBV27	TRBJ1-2	TGTGCCAGCAGCCGGGGGATGGACAGCAACTATGGCTACACCTTC	CASSRGMDSNYGYTF
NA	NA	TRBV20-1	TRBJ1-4	TGCAGTGCTAGAGCGAGGGGGACAAAAGATGAAAAACTGTTTTTT	CSARARGTKDEKLFF
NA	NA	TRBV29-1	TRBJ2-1	TGCAGCGTTGAAACGACAGACAACAATGAGCAGTTCTTC	CSVETTDNNEQFF
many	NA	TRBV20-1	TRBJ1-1	TGCAGTGCTCAGGTCGACACTGAAGCTTTCTTT	CSAQVDTEAFF
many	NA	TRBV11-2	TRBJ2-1	TGTGCCAGCAGCTCCCGGGAAAGGTGGTGGAATGAGCAGTTCTTC	CASSSRERWWNEQFF
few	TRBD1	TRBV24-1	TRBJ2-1	TGTGCCACCAGTGATTTAGGGGGACAGGGTTACAATGAGCAGTTCTTC	CATSDLGGQGYNEQFF
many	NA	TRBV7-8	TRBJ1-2	TGTGCCAGCAGCTTCACGGACGAGGCTAACTATGGCTACACCTTC	CASSFTDEANYGYTF
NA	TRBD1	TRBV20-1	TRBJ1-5	TGCAGTGCAGGACAGGGGGTCGGTCAGCCCCAGCATTTT	CSAGQGVGQPQHF
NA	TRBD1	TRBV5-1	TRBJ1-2	TGCGCCAGCAGCTTCCGACAGGGACAGGGTGGCTACACCTTC	CASSFRQGQGGYTF
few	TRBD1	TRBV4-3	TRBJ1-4	TGCGCCAGCAGCCAAGTCGCGGGACAGCTTAATGAAAAACTGTTTTTT	CASSQVAGQLNEKLFF
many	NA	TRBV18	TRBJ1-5	TGTGCCAGCTCACCCTACAGGGATAGCAATCAGCCCCAGCATTTT	CASSPYRDSNQPQHF
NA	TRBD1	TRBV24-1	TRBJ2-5	TGTGCCACCAGTGACCGGACAGGGGGAGAGACCCAGTACTTC	CATSDRTGGETQYF
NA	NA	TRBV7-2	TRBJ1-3	TGTGCCAGCAGCTTAGGTCCCCCGGACTCTGGAAACACCATATATTTT	CASSLGPPDSGNTIYF
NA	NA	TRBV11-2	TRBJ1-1	TGTGCCAGCAGCTTAGATCTGAGCAGGGAGGTAGAAGCTTTCTTT	CASSLDLSREVEAFF
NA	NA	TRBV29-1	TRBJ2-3	TGCAGCGTAGGGATGGGGGACACAGATACGCAGTATTTT	CSVGMGDTDTQYF
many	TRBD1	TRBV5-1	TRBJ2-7	TGCGCCAGCAGCGGATCCGACAGGGGATATGGCCACGAGCAGTACTTC	CASSGSDRGYGHEQYF